Each of the 15 T cell receptor beta chains below was sequenced from the same sample in a study of long-term antiretroviral therapy in people with HIV. A v3.0 immunoSEQ assay was performed at survey level. Assay: immunoSEQ multiplex PCR; the TCRdb copy retains only in-frame clones and omits some. The data contain 20,000 to 25,000 clones, approximately 89% of them singletons. Sequencing was performed on unsorted PBMCs, taken roughly 2.7 years after starting antiretroviral therapy. The receptor set was obtained from a woman aged 50 to 60 with HIV.

This clone was seen only once. This rearrangement joins TRBV10-3 to TRBJ2-7; D is ambiguous. The germline V and J ends were trimmed by 1 base and 6 bases, with 4 bases remaining between them. Germline V lookup: CDR1 ENHRY, CDR2 SYGVKD. This CDR3 is 11 amino acids long. CDR3 DNA: TGTGCCATCAGTGAGTATGTCGAGCAGTACTTC. Protein product: CAISEYVEQYF.

The V gene is TRBV5-1, the J gene TRBJ2-2; TRBD2 matches 8 bases. This CDR3 spans 19 amino acids. J gave up 6 bases and V 5 bases, and 21 bases lay outside the gene matches. From germline, CDR1 is SGHRS and CDR2 YFSETQ. CDR3 amino acids: CASRLLTSGALLGAGELFF. The CDR3 nucleotides are TGCGCCAGCAGGCTCCTTACTAGCGGAGCCCTTTTAGGCGCCGGGGAGCTGTTTTTT. Full variable domain (rest looked up from reference TRBV5-1 and TRBJ2-2): KAGVTQTPRYLIKTRGQQVTLSCSPISGHRSVSWYQQTPGQGLQFLFEYFSETQRNKGNFPGRFSGRQFSNSRSEMNVSTLELGDSALYLCASRLLTSGALLGAGELFFGEGSRLTVL.

The chain combines TRBV5-1 with TRBJ1-2, with TRBD1 matching 7 bases. The CDR3 has 12 amino acids. From germline, CDR1 is SGHRS and CDR2 YFSETQ. V was clipped by 10 bases and J by 2 bases; unmatched bases: 5. In DNA, the CDR3 is TGCGCCTCCCGACAGGGCAACTATGGCTACACCTTC. It encodes CASRQGNYGYTF.

The chain combines TRBV29-1 with TRBJ2-7, with a weak D call TRBD1 (5 bases). The CDR3 is 13 residues long. V was cut by 8 bases and J by 4 bases, with 18 bases left in between. Germline V CDR1 and CDR2: SQVTM, ANQGSEA. CDR3 in DNA: TGCAGCTTTATGACGGACATCCAGTACGAGCAGTACTTC. Translating gives CSFMTDIQYEQYF.

V and J are TRBV27 and TRBJ2-7, with TRBD2 matching over 12 bases. V gave up 8 bases and J gave up 2 bases; unmatched junction bases: 4. The CDR3 length is 14 residues. Germline V CDR1 and CDR2: MNHEY, SMNVEV (reference sequence). CDR3 residues: CASSWTSGTYEQYF. The CDR3 nucleotides read TGTGCCAGCTCTTGGACTAGCGGGACCTACGAGCAGTACTTC.

The rearrangement joins TRBV7-2 to TRBJ2-3; 16 bases map to TRBD2. Germline V gene data show CDR1 as SGHTA and CDR2 as FQGNSA. Trimming removed 6 bases from V and 6 bases from J; junction bases left unmatched: 15. This CDR3 comprises 19 residues. The CDR3 here is CASSDPGTSGRGIVDTQYF. The CDR3 DNA is TGTGCCAGCAGTGACCCCGGGACTAGCGGGAGGGGCATTGTCGATACGCAGTATTTT.

J is TRBJ2-7 and V is TRBV6-5; possible D gene TRBD2, 6 bases. Trimming pared 0 bases from V and 5 bases from J, leaving 14 bases between. Germline V gene sequence: CDR1 MNHEY, CDR2 SVGAGI. The CDR3 runs 15 residues. For the CDR3, the DNA is TGTGCCAGCAGTTACTCGTACGGGACTCTTCACGAGCAGTACTTC. This sequence encodes CASSYSYGTLHEQYF.

V gene TRBV2 combines with J gene TRBJ2-6; no clear D. The CDR3 spans 16 residues. Germline CDR1 SNHLY, CDR2 FYNNEI. Trimming removed 2 bases from V and 4 bases from J, with 12 bases in between. DNA for the CDR3: TGTGCCAGCAGTGAATATCTCCTGGCGGGGGCCAACGTCCTGACTTTC. Translated: CASSEYLLAGANVLTF. Variable domain in full (rest from reference TRBV2 and TRBJ2-6): EPEVTQTPSHQVTQMGQEVILRCVPISNHLYFYWYRQILGQKVEFLVSFYNNEISEKSEIFDDQFSVERPDGSNFTLKIRSTKLEDSAMYFCASSEYLLAGANVLTFGAGSRLTVL.

This rearrangement joins TRBV25-1 to TRBJ1-3; 8 bases agree with TRBD1. Unmatched junction bases numbered 8, after V lost 0 bases and J lost 4 bases. The CDR3 covers 17 residues. Germline CDR1 reads MGHDK; CDR2 reads SYGVNS. CDR3 residues: CASSEYVTGAKGNTIYF. DNA for the CDR3: TGTGCCAGCAGTGAATATGTGACAGGGGCGAAAGGAAACACCATATATTTT.

The gene calls are TRBV29-1 and TRBJ2-3, with D perhaps assigned TRBD1 or TRBD2 (6 bases each). This CDR3 is 14 amino acids long. The germline V gene encodes CDR1 SQVTM and CDR2 ANQGSEA. Trimming removed 7 bases at V and 0 bases at J, with 14 bases between. This CDR3 reads CSARRGASTDTQYF. The CDR3 DNA follows: TGCAGCGCCAGGAGGGGGGCCAGCACAGATACGCAGTATTTT.

V is TRBV27 and J is TRBJ2-1; TRBD2 is a possible D gene (6 bases). V shed 6 bases and J shed 0 bases, with 15 bases lying between them. The germline gives CDR1 MNHEY, CDR2 SMNVEV (reference sequence). The CDR3 spans 16 residues. CDR3 bases: TGTGCCAGCAGCCGCCGGGACTTTCTCTCCTACAATGAGCAGTTCTTC. Its translation is CASSRRDFLSYNEQFF.

This chain links TRBV2 with TRBJ1-2; perhaps TRBD1 as D (5 bases). The CDR3 has 14 residues. From germline, CDR1 is SNHLY and CDR2 FYNNEI. V dropped 5 bases and J dropped 8 bases, with 18 bases sitting between them. The CDR3 loop reads CASSKFGTPEGYTF. The DNA of the CDR3 is TGTGCCAGCAGTAAGTTCGGGACGCCGGAAGGCTACACCTTC.

The V and J genes are TRBV6-5 and TRBJ2-1; the D call may be TRBD1 or TRBD2 (5 bases each). CDR1 MNHEY and CDR2 SVGAGI come from the germline V gene. V dropped 6 bases and J dropped 8 bases, with 17 bases sitting between them. CDR3 size: 14 residues. DNA for the CDR3: TGTGCCAGCAGACGACGGGGCGCTTTGGATGAGCAGTTCTTC. This sequence encodes CASRRRGALDEQFF.

The rearrangement links TRBV4-3 to TRBJ2-7; 8 bases map to TRBD2. V gave up 4 bases and J gave up 4 bases; unmatched junction bases: 3. This CDR3 contains 13 residues. Germline values: CDR1 LGHNA, CDR2 YSLEER. The CDR3 loop reads CASSLGLAYEQYF. The CDR3 region has the DNA TGCGCCAGCAGCCTTGGACTAGCTTACGAGCAGTACTTC.

The chain joins TRBV19 to TRBJ2-7, with 8 nucleotides matching TRBD1. CDR3 length equals 14 residues. CDR1 LNHDA and CDR2 SQIVND come from the germline V gene (reference sequence). The junction had 10 bases not matched to a gene; V was cut back by 5 bases and J by 7 bases. The CDR3 DNA reads TGTGCCAGTAGTTTCCAGGGGGCCCCGAGGGAGCAGTACTTC. Its protein product is CASSFQGAPREQYF. Drawing the rest from reference TRBV19 and TRBJ2-7, the complete variable domain is DGGITQSPKYLFRKEGQNVTLSCEQNLNHDAMYWYRQDPGQGLRLIYYSQIVNDFQKGDIAEGYSVSREKKESFPLTVTSAQKNPTAFYLCASSFQGAPREQYFGPGTRLTVT.